The 15 T cell receptor beta chains in this list originate from one sample, sequenced in a study of blood T cell repertoires in COVID-19. Here immunoSEQ multiplex PCR was the method, and the copy in TCRdb shows in-frame clones only, minus some. The sample lists 250,000 or so clones; about 91% were seen once. The sample comprised peripheral blood. Source of these receptors: a woman in her twenties or thirties with COVID-19, enrolled during active disease.

The J gene is TRBJ1-1, the V gene TRBV5-1, with 10 bases aligning to TRBD1. CDR1 is SGHRS and CDR2 is YFSETQ in the germline V gene. The CDR3 runs to 17 residues. V lost 4 bases and J lost 3; bases outside the gene matches: 12. The CDR3 nucleotides read TGCGCCAGCAGCCCGGCCGGGACAGGGGTTTTGGACACTGAAGCTTTCTTT. This sequence encodes CASSPAGTGVLDTEAFF.

This chain joins TRBV6-6 and TRBJ1-2; TRBD1 is a possible D gene (5 bases). The germline V gene has CDR1 MNHNY and CDR2 SVGAGI (reference sequence). Trimming stripped 5 bases from V and 1 base from J, with 17 bases between. CDR3 length: 16 residues. The CDR3 DNA is TGTGCCAGCAGTCGACGAGACAGTGGAATTAACTATGGCTACACCTTC. It encodes CASSRRDSGINYGYTF.

The chain joins TRBV4-2 to TRBJ1-2, with TRBD1 matching over 11 bases. Germline assignment: CDR1 LGHNA and CDR2 YNFKEQ. The CDR3 extends over 15 amino acids. The ends lost 3 bases at V and 6 bases at J; junction bases unmatched: 6. The CDR3 region is CASSQGDRGRNGYTF. Written as DNA, the CDR3 is TGTGCCAGCAGCCAGGGGGACAGGGGGAGGAATGGCTACACCTTC.

The chain employs TRBV7-9 and TRBJ2-3, with TRBD2 as a possible D gene (5 bases). Germline CDR1 is SEHNR and CDR2 is FQNEAQ (reference sequence). V was shortened by 5 bases and J by 6 bases, with 12 bases between the two germline ends. CDR3 length: 13 residues. The CDR3 protein is CASSRLDFDTQYF. The DNA of the CDR3 is TGTGCCAGCAGCCGGCTGGACTTTGATACGCAGTATTTT.

The CDR3 region has the DNA TGTGCCAGTAGTCAACCGGGACAGGGGGCCTACGAGCAGTACTTC. Its protein product is CASSQPGQGAYEQYF. The chain links TRBV19 to TRBJ2-7; 11 bases agree with TRBD1. There are 15 residues in the CDR3. The J segment lost 2 bases and the V segment lost 5 bases, leaving 5 bases of the junction unmatched. From germline, CDR1 is LNHDA and CDR2 SQIVND (reference sequence). The full variable domain, its missing parts supplied by reference TRBV19 and TRBJ2-7, is DGGITQSPKYLFRKEGQNVTLSCEQNLNHDAMYWYRQDPGQGLRLIYYSQIVNDFQKGDIAEGYSVSREKKESFPLTVTSAQKNPTAFYLCASSQPGQGAYEQYFGPGTRLTVT.

The rearrangement uses TRBV28 and TRBJ2-7, with a weak D call TRBD1 (6 bases). Germline lookup yields CDR1 MDHEN and CDR2 SYDVKM. The CDR3 contains 15 residues. V lost 3 bases to trimming and J lost 0 bases, with 12 bases between them. The CDR3 protein is CASSLLKGVSYEQYF. The CDR3 DNA sequence: TGTGCCAGCAGTTTGTTGAAGGGGGTCTCCTACGAGCAGTACTTC. Drawing the rest from reference TRBV28 and TRBJ2-7, the complete variable domain is DVKVTQSSRYLVKRTGEKVFLECVQDMDHENMFWYRQDPGLGLRLIYFSYDVKMKEKGDIPEGYSVSREKKERFSLILESASTNQTSMYLCASSLLKGVSYEQYFGPGTRLTVT.

This chain links TRBV29-1 with TRBJ1-1; 7 nucleotides agree with TRBD1. Trimming took 7 bases from V and 1 from J; bases not matched to a gene: 0. There are 11 residues in the CDR3. Germline V gene lookup returns CDR1 SQVTM and CDR2 ANQGSEA. The CDR3 reads CSGTGNTEAFF. DNA for the CDR3: TGCAGCGGGACAGGGAACACTGAAGCTTTCTTT.

This clone was counted once. The rearrangement joins TRBV10-3 to TRBJ2-1; 10 bases are a match to TRBD1. There are 13 residues in the CDR3. CDR1 is ENHRY and CDR2 is SYGVKD in the germline V gene. V lost 8 bases, J lost 15 bases, and 13 bases stayed unmatched. CDR3 sequence: CAIGETGGPPPFF. CDR3 bases: TGTGCCATCGGGGAGACAGGGGGCCCACCACCGTTCTTC.

The rearrangement joins TRBV2 to TRBJ2-7, with 8 positions matching TRBD2. The CDR3 has 18 amino acids. Germline values: CDR1 SNHLY, CDR2 FYNNEI. V was clipped by 3 bases and J by 5 bases; unmatched bases: 18. The CDR3 reads CASSEPAPLQRESDEQYV. The CDR3 nucleotides read TGTGCCAGCAGTGAGCCCGCACCCTTACAGCGGGAGTCGGACGAGCAGTACGTC.

This clone occurred a few times. The chain's CDR3 is CASSQSMTGRMNTEAFF. CDR3 DNA sequence: TGCGCCAGCAGCCAATCAATGACAGGGCGAATGAACACTGAAGCTTTCTTT. The chain joins TRBV4-3 to TRBJ1-1; 7 bases map to TRBD1. The germline V gene has CDR1 LGHNA and CDR2 YSLEER. This CDR3 is built from 17 residues. The J segment lost 0 bases and the V segment lost 2 bases, leaving 9 bases of the junction unmatched.

The chain joins TRBV5-6 to TRBJ1-1, with 9 bases lining up with TRBD1. CDR3 size: 15 residues. V was clipped by 4 bases and J by 2 bases; unmatched bases: 6. Germline V gene lookup returns CDR1 SGHDT and CDR2 YYEEEE. The CDR3 DNA reads as TGTGCCAGCAGCCTGGGGACAGGGAAAAACACTGAAGCTTTCTTT. Its protein product is CASSLGTGKNTEAFF.

The CDR3 spells CASNNFPSTGRGDTQYF. The CDR3 nucleotides read TGTGCCAGCAACAATTTCCCCTCGACAGGGAGAGGAGATACGCAGTATTTT. The V call is TRBV9, the J call TRBJ2-3, with 7 bases that match TRBD1. This CDR3 has 17 amino acids. The V gene end was trimmed by 6 bases and the J gene end by 5 bases; junction bases not matched to a gene: 18. The germline CDR1 and CDR2 sequences are SGDLS and YYNGEE. Variable domain in full (rest from reference TRBV9 and TRBJ2-3): DSGVTQTPKHLITATGQRVTLRCSPRSGDLSVYWYQQSLDQGLQFLIQYYNGEERAKGNILERFSAQQFPDLHSELNLSSLELGDSALYFCASNNFPSTGRGDTQYFGPGTRLTVL.

The V and J genes are TRBV18 and TRBJ2-1; 10 nucleotides agree with TRBD2. The CDR3 has 16 amino acids. CDR1 is KGHSH, CDR2 LQKENI, per germline. V lost 3 bases and J lost 4; bases outside the gene matches: 6. The CDR3 is CASSPDSGRGYNEQFF. The CDR3 bases are TGTGCCAGCTCACCGGACAGCGGGAGGGGGTACAATGAGCAGTTCTTC. Full variable domain (remainder filled in from reference TRBV18 and TRBJ2-1): NAGVMQNPRHLVRRRGQEARLRCSPMKGHSHVYWYRQLPEEGLKFMVYLQKENIIDESGMPKERFSAEFPKEGPSILRIQQVVRGDSAAYFCASSPDSGRGYNEQFFGPGTRLTVL.

The rearrangement uses TRBV4-1 and TRBJ1-4, with 8 bases fitting TRBD1. This CDR3 contains 15 residues. Germline V gene sequence: CDR1 MGHRA, CDR2 YSYEKL. V gave up 5 bases and J gave up 5 bases; unmatched junction bases: 7. The CDR3 spells CASSIMTGVNEKLFF. In nucleotides, the CDR3 is TGCGCCAGCAGCATAATGACAGGGGTGAATGAAAAACTGTTTTTT.

The chain joins TRBV5-5 to TRBJ1-1; D is uncertain. Trimming removed 2 bases at V and 3 bases at J, with 14 bases between. The CDR3 sequence is 15 residues long. The germline V gene has CDR1 SGHKS and CDR2 YYEKEE (reference sequence). CDR3 nucleotide sequence: TGTGCCAGCAGCTTAGGGAGGGTGGGGTACACTGAAGCTTTCTTT. Amino acids: CASSLGRVGYTEAFF.